The next 5 T cell receptor beta chains were all read from a single sample in a study of identical twins. A single record per CDR3 protein comes from TCRdb applying MiXCR to the 5' RACE reads. The table lists 460,000 or so distinct CDR3 sequences, over 12% of them singletons. The data were also submitted as part of a second study, on yellow fever vaccine responses in identical twins.

The specimen sequenced was CD4+ T cells sorted from blood. Source of these receptors: a woman aged 18-30 years in good health.

In its sample, this clonotype was seen a few times. The chain carries TRBV9 and TRBJ2-6; D assignment may be TRBD1 or TRBD2 (5 bases each). CDR1 is SGDLS, CDR2 YYNGEE, per germline. The V and J ends lost 4 bases and 3 bases respectively, with 11 bases between them. The CDR3 covers 15 residues. CDR3 amino acids: CASSSRGYGANVLTF. The CDR3 coding sequence is TGTGCCAGCAGCTCCCGGGGCTATGGGGCCAACGTCCTGACTTTC.

This clonotype was observed a few times. The V gene is TRBV28, the J gene TRBJ2-5; D perhaps matches TRBD2 (5 bases). Trimming took 7 bases from V and 1 from J, leaving 22 bases between them. Germline V gives CDR1 MDHEN, CDR2 SYDVKM. CDR3 length equals 17 residues. This CDR3 reads CASNLRAGNLLQETQYF. CDR3 nucleotides: TGTGCCAGCAATCTCCGGGCCGGGAATCTACTCCAAGAGACCCAGTACTTC.

This clonotype turned up a few times. The genes are TRBV5-1 and TRBJ2-3, with D hard to call. The CDR3 is 15 residues long. Germline CDR1 SGHRS, CDR2 YFSETQ. Trimming pared 3 bases from V and 2 bases from J, leaving 13 bases between. CDR3 residues: CASSYTGLNTDTQYF. The CDR3 region has the DNA TGCGCCAGCAGCTACACGGGTTTGAACACAGATACGCAGTATTTT.

This clonotype was counted only a few times. V usage is TRBV4-2 and J usage is TRBJ2-2, with 7 nucleotides matching TRBD1. Germline CDR1 LGHNA, CDR2 YNFKEQ. V was clipped by 4 bases and J by 1 base; unmatched bases: 6. The CDR3 is made up of 16 amino acids. Here the CDR3 reads CASSLGGQKNTGELFF. The CDR3 coding sequence is TGTGCCAGCAGCCTAGGGGGACAGAAGAACACCGGGGAGCTGTTTTTT.

This clonotype was observed at least ten times. V usage is TRBV7-2 and J usage is TRBJ2-2; D may be TRBD2 (5 bases). V lost 5 bases and J lost 4, with 17 bases in between. From germline, CDR1 is SGHTA and CDR2 FQGNSA. CDR3 length: 16 amino acids. This CDR3 reads CASSRGAAIGTGELFF. CDR3 nucleotides: TGTGCCAGCAGCCGGGGAGCAGCGATAGGCACCGGGGAGCTGTTTTTT.